This is a list of T cell receptor beta chains from one sample in a study of T cell responses to AZD1222 COVID-19 vaccine. Only in-frame clones appear in the TCRdb table, and some are missing; sequencing was by immunoSEQ multiplex PCR. The repertoire holds over 150,000 clones, with around 89% as singletons. Sequencing used peripheral blood, obtained on day 0 of AZD1222 vaccination. The source of these receptors is an adult in good health. CDR3s include the opening cysteine and the closing phenylalanine or tryptophan. The D gene is left open where the match is weak. Only part of the rows carry a size: once, few, many, or a class if the clone is expanded.

size,J,D,V,DNA,CDR3
.,TRBJ2-5,.,TRBV4-3,TGCGCCAGCAGCCAAGGTTTTAACGCCGGGGAGACCCAGTACTTC,CASSQGFNAGETQYF
.,TRBJ2-3,.,TRBV27,TGTGCCAGCAGTTTATCCGAAGGAGATACGCAGTATTTT,CASSLSEGDTQYF
few,TRBJ1-4,TRBD1,TRBV7-9,TGTGCCAGCAGCGAACGGACAGGGACATTGTTTTTT,CASSERTGTLFF
once,TRBJ1-6,.,TRBV18,TGTGCCAGCTCACCATCGGGTCCCTTAGCTAATTCACCCCTCCACTTT,CASSPSGPLANSPLHF
once,TRBJ1-1,.,TRBV27,TGTGCCAGCAGCACCACTCCGAGCACTGAAGCTTTCTTT,CASSTTPSTEAFF
.,TRBJ1-1,.,TRBV2,TGTGCCAGCAGTGAATGGGGCCCCGGCGTCACTGAAGCTTTCTTT,CASSEWGPGVTEAFF
.,TRBJ1-1,TRBD1,TRBV28,TGTGCCAGCAGTGATTACAGGGGGAACACTGAAGCTTTCTTT,CASSDYRGNTEAFF
.,TRBJ1-6,.,TRBV3-1/TRBV3-2,TGTGCCAGCAGCCCGCCAGGGAACAATTCACCCCTCCACTTT,CASSPPGNNSPLHF
.,TRBJ2-7,.,TRBV2,TGTGCCAGCAGTGGACCGGTTTCCTCCTACGAGCAGTACTTC,CASSGPVSSYEQYF
.,TRBJ2-3,.,TRBV19,TGTGCCAGTAGTGTCTATAACACAGATACGCAGTATTTT,CASSVYNTDTQYF
.,TRBJ2-1,TRBD1,TRBV7-2,TGTGCCAGCAGCTCCAGCTCAGGGGGTGAGCAGTTCTTC,CASSSSSGGEQFF
.,TRBJ1-6,.,TRBV3-1/TRBV3-2,TGTGCCAGCAGCCAGGTTGGCCCACCCCTCCACTTT,CASSQVGPPLHF
.,TRBJ2-3,.,TRBV6-5,TGTGCCAGCCCTCACCATAAAACAGATACGCAGTATTTT,CASPHHKTDTQYF
.,TRBJ2-1,.,TRBV7-9,TGTGCCAGCAGCCCCTACTACGGGGGACCATATTACAATGAGCAGTTCTTC,CASSPYYGGPYYNEQFF
.,TRBJ2-7,.,TRBV3-1/TRBV3-2,TGTGCCAGCAGCCAAGGACAGAGATACTACGAGCAGTACTTC,CASSQGQRYYEQYF
.,TRBJ1-2,.,TRBV6-5,TGTGCCATCATCGGGGCCCTGGACACGTATGGCTACACCTTC,CAIIGALDTYGYTF
.,TRBJ1-1,TRBD1,TRBV28,TGTGCCAGCAGCATGACGACAGGGTATACTGAAGCTTTCTTT,CASSMTTGYTEAFF